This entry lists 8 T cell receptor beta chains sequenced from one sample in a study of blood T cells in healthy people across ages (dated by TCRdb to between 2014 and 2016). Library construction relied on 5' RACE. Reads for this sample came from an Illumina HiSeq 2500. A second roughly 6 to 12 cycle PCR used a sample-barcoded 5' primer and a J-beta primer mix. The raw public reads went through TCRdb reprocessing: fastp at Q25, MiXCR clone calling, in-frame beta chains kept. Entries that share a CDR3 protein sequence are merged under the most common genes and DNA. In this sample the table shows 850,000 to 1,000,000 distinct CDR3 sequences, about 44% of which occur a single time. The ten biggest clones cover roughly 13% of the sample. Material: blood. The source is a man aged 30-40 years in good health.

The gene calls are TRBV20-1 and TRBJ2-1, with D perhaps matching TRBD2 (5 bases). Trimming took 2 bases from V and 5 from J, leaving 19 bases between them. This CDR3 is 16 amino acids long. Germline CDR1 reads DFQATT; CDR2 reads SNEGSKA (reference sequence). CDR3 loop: CSARSPVIERDNEQFF. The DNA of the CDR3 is TGCAGTGCTAGATCCCCTGTGATAGAGAGGGACAATGAGCAGTTCTTC.

The CDR3 nucleotides read TGCGCCAGCAGCCCACAGTCGCGGAGCACTGAAGCTTTCTTT. This codes for CASSPQSRSTEAFF. The chain is built from TRBV5-1 and TRBJ1-1; no clear D gene. This CDR3 has 14 amino acids. V was clipped by 4 bases and J by 4 bases, with 14 bases between them. CDR1 is SGHRS and CDR2 is YFSETQ in the germline V gene.

The CDR3 reads CATSGTVIPYEQYF. Written as DNA, the CDR3 is TGTGCCACCAGCGGCACAGTAATCCCCTACGAGCAGTACTTC. The rearrangement uses TRBV24-1 and TRBJ2-7; D unclear. The CDR3 runs 14 residues. Germline assignment: CDR1 KGHDR and CDR2 SFDVKD. The V end lost 7 bases, the J end lost 2 bases, and 14 bases lay between the germline ends.

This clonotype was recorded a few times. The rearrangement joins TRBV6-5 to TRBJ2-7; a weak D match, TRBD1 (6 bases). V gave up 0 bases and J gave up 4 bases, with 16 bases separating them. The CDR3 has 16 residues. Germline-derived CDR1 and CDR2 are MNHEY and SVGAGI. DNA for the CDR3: TGTGCCAGCAGTTACTCGTCTGGCAGGGGCGAGTACGAGCAGTACTTC. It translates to CASSYSSGRGEYEQYF.

The CDR3 loop is CASSVAGRPTDTQYF. CDR3 nucleotide sequence: TGTGCCAGCAGCGTGGCAGGGCGGCCCACAGATACGCAGTATTTT. This chain links TRBV9 with TRBJ2-3; TRBD1 might be the D (5 bases). Germline V lookup: CDR1 SGDLS, CDR2 YYNGEE. The CDR3 is made up of 15 amino acids. V was cut by 2 bases and J by 2 bases, with 12 bases left in between.

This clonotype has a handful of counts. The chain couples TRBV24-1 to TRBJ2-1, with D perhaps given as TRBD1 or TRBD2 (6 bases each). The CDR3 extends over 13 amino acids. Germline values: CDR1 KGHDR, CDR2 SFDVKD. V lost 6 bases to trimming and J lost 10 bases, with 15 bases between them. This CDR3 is CATSLTGGGEQFF. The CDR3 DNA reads TGTGCCACCAGTCTGACAGGAGGAGGGGAGCAGTTCTTC.

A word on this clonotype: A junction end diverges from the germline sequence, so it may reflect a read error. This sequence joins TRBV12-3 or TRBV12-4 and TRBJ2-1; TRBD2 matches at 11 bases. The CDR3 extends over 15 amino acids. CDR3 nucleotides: TGTGCCGGCAGTTCCACCGGGACTAGCGGTAATGAGCAGTTCTTC. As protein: CAGSSTGTSGNEQFF.

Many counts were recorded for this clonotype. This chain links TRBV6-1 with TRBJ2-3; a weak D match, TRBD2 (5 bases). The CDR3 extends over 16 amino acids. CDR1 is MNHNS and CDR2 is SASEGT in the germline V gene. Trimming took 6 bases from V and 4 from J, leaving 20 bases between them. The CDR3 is CASRDMGALSADTQYF. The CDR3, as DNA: TGTGCCAGCAGGGATATGGGAGCTTTGTCGGCAGATACGCAGTATTTT.